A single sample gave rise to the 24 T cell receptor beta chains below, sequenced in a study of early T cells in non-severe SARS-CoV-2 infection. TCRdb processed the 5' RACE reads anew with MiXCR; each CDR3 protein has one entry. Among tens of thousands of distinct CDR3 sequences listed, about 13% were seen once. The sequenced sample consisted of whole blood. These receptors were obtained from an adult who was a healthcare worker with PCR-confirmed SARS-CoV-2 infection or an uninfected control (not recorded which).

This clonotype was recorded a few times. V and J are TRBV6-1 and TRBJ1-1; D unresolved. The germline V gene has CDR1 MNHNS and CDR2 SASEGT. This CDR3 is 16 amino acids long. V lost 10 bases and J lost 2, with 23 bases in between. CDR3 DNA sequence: TGTGCCAACAGAGACGGGTGGGGAAATCTCAACACTGAAGCTTTCTTT. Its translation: CANRDGWGNLNTEAFF.

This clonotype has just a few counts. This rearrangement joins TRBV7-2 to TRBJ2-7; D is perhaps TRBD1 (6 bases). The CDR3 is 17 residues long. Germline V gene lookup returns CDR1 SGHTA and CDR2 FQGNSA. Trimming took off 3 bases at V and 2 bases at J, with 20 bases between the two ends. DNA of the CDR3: TGTGCCAGCAGCTTCAAAACGGCCGGGAACAGGGCCTACGAGCAGTACTTC. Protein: CASSFKTAGNRAYEQYF.

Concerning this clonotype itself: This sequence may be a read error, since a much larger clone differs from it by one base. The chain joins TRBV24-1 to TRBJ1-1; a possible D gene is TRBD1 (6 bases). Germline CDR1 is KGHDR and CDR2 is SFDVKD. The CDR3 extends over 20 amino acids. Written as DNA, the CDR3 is TGTGCCTCCAGTGAACCTCCGGGACACTCGGCGTTATCAATGAACACTGAAGCTTTCTTT. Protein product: CASSEPPGHSALSMNTEAFF.

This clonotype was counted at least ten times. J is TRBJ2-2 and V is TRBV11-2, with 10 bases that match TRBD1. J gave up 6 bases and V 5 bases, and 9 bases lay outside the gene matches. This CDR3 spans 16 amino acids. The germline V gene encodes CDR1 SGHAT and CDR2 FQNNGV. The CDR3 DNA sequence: TGTGCCAGCAGCGTCACGACAGGGGGCGAAGCCGGGGAGCTGTTTTTT. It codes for CASSVTTGGEAGELFF.

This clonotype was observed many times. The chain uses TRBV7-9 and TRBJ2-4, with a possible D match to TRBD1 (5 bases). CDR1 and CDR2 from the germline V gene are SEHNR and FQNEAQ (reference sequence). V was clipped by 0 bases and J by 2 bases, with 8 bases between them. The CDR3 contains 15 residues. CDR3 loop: CASSLAQGTKNIQYF. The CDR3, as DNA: TGTGCCAGCAGCTTAGCTCAGGGAACCAAAAACATTCAGTACTTC.

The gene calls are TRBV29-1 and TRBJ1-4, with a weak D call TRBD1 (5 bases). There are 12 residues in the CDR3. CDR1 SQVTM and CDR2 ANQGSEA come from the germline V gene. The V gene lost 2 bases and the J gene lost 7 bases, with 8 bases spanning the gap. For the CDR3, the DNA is TGCAGCGTTGAACAGGGCGGTGAAAAACTGTTTTTT. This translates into CSVEQGGEKLFF. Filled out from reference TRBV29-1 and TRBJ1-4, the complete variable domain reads SAVISQKPSRDICQRGTSLTIQCQVDSQVTMMFWYRQQPGQSLTLIATANQGSEATYESGFVIDKFPISRPNLTFSTLTVSNMSPEDSSIYLCSVEQGGEKLFFGSGTQLSVL.

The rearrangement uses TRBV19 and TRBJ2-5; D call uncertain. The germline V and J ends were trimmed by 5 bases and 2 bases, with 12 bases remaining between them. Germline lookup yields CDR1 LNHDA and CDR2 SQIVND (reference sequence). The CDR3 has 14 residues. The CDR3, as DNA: TGTGCCAGTAGTTCCAATTCCGCTCAAGAGACCCAGTACTTC. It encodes CASSSNSAQETQYF. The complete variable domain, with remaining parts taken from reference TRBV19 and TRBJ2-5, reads DGGITQSPKYLFRKEGQNVTLSCEQNLNHDAMYWYRQDPGQGLRLIYYSQIVNDFQKGDIAEGYSVSREKKESFPLTVTSAQKNPTAFYLCASSSNSAQETQYFGPGTRLLVL.

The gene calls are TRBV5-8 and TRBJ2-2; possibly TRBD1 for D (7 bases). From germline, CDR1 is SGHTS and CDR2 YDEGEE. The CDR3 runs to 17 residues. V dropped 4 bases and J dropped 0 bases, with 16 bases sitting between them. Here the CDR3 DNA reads TGTGCCAGCAGCCCCGGAGGGACAGCCCCGAACACCGGGGAGCTGTTTTTT. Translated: CASSPGGTAPNTGELFF.

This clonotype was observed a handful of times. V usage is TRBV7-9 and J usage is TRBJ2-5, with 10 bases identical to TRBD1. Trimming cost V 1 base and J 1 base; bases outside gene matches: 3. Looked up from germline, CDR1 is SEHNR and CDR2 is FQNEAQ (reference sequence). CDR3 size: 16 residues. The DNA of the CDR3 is TGTGCCAGCAGCTTAGGGGACAGGGGCCTCCAAGAGACCCAGTACTTC. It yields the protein CASSLGDRGLQETQYF.

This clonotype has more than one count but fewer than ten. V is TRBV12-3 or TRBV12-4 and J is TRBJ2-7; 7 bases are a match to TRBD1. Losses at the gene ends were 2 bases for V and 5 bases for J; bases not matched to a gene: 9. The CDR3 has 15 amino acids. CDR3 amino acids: CASSLMAGGYHEQYF. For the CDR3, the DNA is TGTGCCAGCAGTTTAATGGCAGGGGGTTACCACGAGCAGTACTTC.

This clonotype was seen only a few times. CDR3 in amino acids: CASSQVGRHTEAFF. CDR3 DNA: TGTGCCAGCAGCCAAGTGGGCCGGCACACTGAAGCTTTCTTT. The chain couples TRBV3-1 to TRBJ1-1; D not resolved. Between the trimmed V and J ends, which lost 1 base and 3 bases, there was a span of 9 bases. This CDR3 spans 14 amino acids. Looked up from germline, CDR1 is LGHDT and CDR2 is YNNKEL (reference sequence).

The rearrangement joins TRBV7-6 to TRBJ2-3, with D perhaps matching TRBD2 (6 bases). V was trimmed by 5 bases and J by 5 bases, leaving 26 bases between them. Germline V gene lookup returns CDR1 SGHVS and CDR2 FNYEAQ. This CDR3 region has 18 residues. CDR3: CASSPRGAGTPGRDTQYF. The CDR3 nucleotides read TGTGCCAGCAGCCCCCGCGGAGCCGGGACTCCCGGTCGAGATACGCAGTATTTT.

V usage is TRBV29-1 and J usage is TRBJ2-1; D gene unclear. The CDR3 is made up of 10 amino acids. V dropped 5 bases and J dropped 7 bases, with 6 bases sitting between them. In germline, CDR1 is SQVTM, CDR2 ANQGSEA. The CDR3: CSVWENEQFF. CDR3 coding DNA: TGCAGCGTTTGGGAAAATGAGCAGTTCTTC.

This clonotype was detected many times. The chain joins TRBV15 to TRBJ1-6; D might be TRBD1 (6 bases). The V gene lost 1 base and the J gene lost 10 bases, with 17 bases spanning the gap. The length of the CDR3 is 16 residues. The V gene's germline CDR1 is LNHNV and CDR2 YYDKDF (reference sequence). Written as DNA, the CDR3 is TGTGCCACCAGCAGAGGCACAGGGCTGTCGGACTCACCCCTCCACTTT. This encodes CATSRGTGLSDSPLHF.

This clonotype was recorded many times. CDR3 nucleotides: TGCGCCAGCAGCCAGGACAGGGGGATTAAAGGCTACACCTTC. It encodes CASSQDRGIKGYTF. The rearrangement links TRBV4-1 to TRBJ1-2, with 10 nucleotides matching TRBD1. CDR1 MGHRA and CDR2 YSYEKL come from the germline V gene. This CDR3 spans 14 amino acids. V lost 3 bases to trimming and J lost 8 bases; unmatched junction nucleotides: 6.

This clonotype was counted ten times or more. The CDR3: CASSSPGQNSPLHF. The CDR3 coding sequence is TGTGCCAGCAGCAGTCCCGGGCAAAATTCACCCCTCCACTTT. The J gene is TRBJ1-6, the V gene TRBV28; D is unresolved. Trimming cost V 6 bases and J 7 bases, with 13 bases left between them. Germline CDR1 reads MDHEN; CDR2 reads SYDVKM. CDR3 length: 14 amino acids.

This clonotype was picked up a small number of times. The CDR3 here is CASSLLSGGSSYEQYF. As DNA, the CDR3 is TGTGCCAGCAGTTTATTGAGCGGGGGGAGCTCCTACGAGCAGTACTTC. The J gene is TRBJ2-7, the V gene TRBV27; TRBD2 agrees at 9 bases. This CDR3 comprises 16 residues. J gave up 0 bases and V 1 base, and 4 bases lay outside the gene matches. Germline assignment: CDR1 MNHEY and CDR2 SMNVEV (reference sequence).

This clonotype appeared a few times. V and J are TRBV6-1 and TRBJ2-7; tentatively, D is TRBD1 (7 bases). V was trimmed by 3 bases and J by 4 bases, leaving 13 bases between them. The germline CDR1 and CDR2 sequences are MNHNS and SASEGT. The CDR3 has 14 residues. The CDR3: CASSDGGQLYEQYF. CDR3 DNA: TGTGCCAGCAGTGACGGGGGACAGTTGTACGAGCAGTACTTC.

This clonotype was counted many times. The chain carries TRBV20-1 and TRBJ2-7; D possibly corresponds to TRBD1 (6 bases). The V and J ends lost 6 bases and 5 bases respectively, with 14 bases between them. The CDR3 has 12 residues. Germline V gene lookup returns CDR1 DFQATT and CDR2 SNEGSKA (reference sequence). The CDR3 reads CSAQGQSDEQYF. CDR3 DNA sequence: TGCAGTGCCCAGGGGCAGTCAGACGAGCAGTACTTC.

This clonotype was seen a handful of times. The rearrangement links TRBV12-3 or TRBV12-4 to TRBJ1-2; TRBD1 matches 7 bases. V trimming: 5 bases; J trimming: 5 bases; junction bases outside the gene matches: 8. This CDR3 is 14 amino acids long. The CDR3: CASSPQGGGYGYTF. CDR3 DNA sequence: TGTGCCAGCAGTCCCCAAGGGGGCGGGTATGGCTACACCTTC.

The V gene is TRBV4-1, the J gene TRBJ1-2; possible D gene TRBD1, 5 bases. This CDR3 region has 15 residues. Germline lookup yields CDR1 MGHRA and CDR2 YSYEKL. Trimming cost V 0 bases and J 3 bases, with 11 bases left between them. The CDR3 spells CASSQERDRDYGYTF. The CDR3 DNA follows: TGCGCCAGCAGCCAAGAACGGGACCGAGACTATGGCTACACCTTC.

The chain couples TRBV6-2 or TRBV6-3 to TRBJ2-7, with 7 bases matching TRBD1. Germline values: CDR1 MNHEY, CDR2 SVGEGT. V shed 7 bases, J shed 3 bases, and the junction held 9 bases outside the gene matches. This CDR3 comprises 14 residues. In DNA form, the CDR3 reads TGTGCCAGCACCTCCGGACAGGTTTTCTACGAGCAGTACTTC. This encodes CASTSGQVFYEQYF.

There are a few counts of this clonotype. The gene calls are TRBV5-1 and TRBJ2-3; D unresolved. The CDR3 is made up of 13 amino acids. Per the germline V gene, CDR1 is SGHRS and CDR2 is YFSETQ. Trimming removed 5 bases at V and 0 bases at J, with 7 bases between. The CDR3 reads CASREISTDTQYF. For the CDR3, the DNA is TGCGCCAGCAGGGAAATTAGCACAGATACGCAGTATTTT.

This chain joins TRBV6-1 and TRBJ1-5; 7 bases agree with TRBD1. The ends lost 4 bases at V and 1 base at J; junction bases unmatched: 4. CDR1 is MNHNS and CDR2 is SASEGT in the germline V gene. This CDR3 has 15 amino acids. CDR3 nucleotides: TGTGCCAGCAGTGGACAGGGAGGAAGCAATCAGCCCCAGCATTTT. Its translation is CASSGQGGSNQPQHF.